The 27 T cell receptor beta chains presented below share a single source sample, sequenced in a study of blood T cell repertoires in COVID-19. The protocol was immunoSEQ multiplex PCR, while the TCRdb copy is restricted to in-frame clones and leaves out a portion. There are roughly 420,000 clones in the sample; over 75% occur only once, and approximately 0.96% lies in the top ten. Sequenced sample: PBMCs or T cells enriched from blood (not recorded which). Source of these receptors: a woman in her twenties or thirties with acute COVID-19.

The V gene is TRBV19, the J gene TRBJ2-3, with TRBD2 as a possible D gene (7 bases). Germline loops: CDR1 LNHDA, CDR2 SQIVND (reference sequence). V lost 6 bases, J lost 5 bases, and 18 bases lay in between. This CDR3 spans 15 amino acids. The CDR3 sequence: CASSDTGGRLDTQYF. CDR3 DNA: TGTGCCAGTAGCGATACCGGGGGGCGATTAGATACGCAGTATTTT. Full variable domain (remainder filled in from reference TRBV19 and TRBJ2-3): DGGITQSPKYLFRKEGQNVTLSCEQNLNHDAMYWYRQDPGQGLRLIYYSQIVNDFQKGDIAEGYSVSREKKESFPLTVTSAQKNPTAFYLCASSDTGGRLDTQYFGPGTRLTVL.

The gene calls are TRBV29-1 and TRBJ1-5; 9 nucleotides match TRBD1. After removal of 5 bases from V and 6 bases from J, the junction contained 5 bases not matched to a gene. Germline assignment: CDR1 SQVTM and CDR2 ANQGSEA. The CDR3 covers 13 residues. In DNA, the CDR3 is TGCAGCGTTACTACAGGGGGCATTCAGCCCCAGCATTTT. Its translation is CSVTTGGIQPQHF.

This sequence joins TRBV27 and TRBJ2-1, with D maybe TRBD2 (6 bases). The CDR3 totals 13 residues. V was pared by 6 bases and J by 5 bases, with 11 bases between. CDR1 MNHEY and CDR2 SMNVEV come from the germline V gene (reference sequence). CDR3 bases: TGTGCCAGCAGCGCGGGACTTAACAATGAGCAGTTCTTC. Translation gives CASSAGLNNEQFF.

This clone showed up just a few times. The J gene is TRBJ2-2, the V gene TRBV2, with D perhaps TRBD2 (5 bases). CDR3 length: 13 amino acids. Germline lookup yields CDR1 SNHLY and CDR2 FYNNEI. The V end was cut by 4 bases, the J end by 5 bases, with 8 bases between. DNA for the CDR3: TGTGCCAGCAGTGGTGGGAGTACCGGGGAGCTGTTTTTT. Amino acid sequence: CASSGGSTGELFF.

This clone was observed a single time. The J gene is TRBJ1-6, the V gene TRBV7-9; 8 bases are shared with TRBD1. The CDR3 totals 17 residues. V lost 4 bases and J lost 9; bases outside the gene matches: 14. Germline V gene sequence: CDR1 SEHNR, CDR2 FQNEAQ (reference sequence). CDR3: CASSSIFEGQGGSPLHF. CDR3 bases: TGTGCCAGCAGCTCCATATTCGAAGGACAGGGTGGTTCACCCCTCCACTTT. Full variable domain (missing parts from reference TRBV7-9 and TRBJ1-6): DTGVSQNPRHKITKRGQNVTFRCDPISEHNRLYWYRQTLGQGPEFLTYFQNEAQLEKSRLLSDRFSAERPKGSFSTLEIQRTEQGDSAMYLCASSSIFEGQGGSPLHFGNGTRLTVT.

V usage is TRBV5-1 and J usage is TRBJ2-2, with TRBD2 identical over 7 bases. Per germline, CDR1 SGHRS and CDR2 YFSETQ. This CDR3 contains 16 residues. V lost 1 base and J lost 2; bases outside the gene matches: 5. The CDR3 DNA reads as TGCGCCAGCAGCTTGACGGGGGGATTAAACACCGGGGAGCTGTTTTTT. This codes for CASSLTGGLNTGELFF.

V and J are TRBV24-1 and TRBJ2-1; a possible D gene is TRBD2 (6 bases). This CDR3 is 14 amino acids long. The V and J ends lost 9 bases and 0 bases respectively, with 11 bases between them. Germline V gene sequence: CDR1 KGHDR, CDR2 SFDVKD. CDR3 loop: CATGGTGSYNEQFF. The CDR3 DNA follows: TGTGCCACCGGGGGGACGGGCTCCTACAATGAGCAGTTCTTC.

CDR3 DNA sequence: TGTGCCAGCAGTTACGAGTCTAGCGGGTTCGAGCAGTACTTC. Translation: CASSYESSGFEQYF. V usage is TRBV6-2 or TRBV6-3 and J usage is TRBJ2-7; 8 nucleotides match TRBD2. From germline, CDR1 is MNHEY and CDR2 SVGEGT. J gave up 6 bases and V 2 bases, and 6 bases lay outside the gene matches. The CDR3 contains 14 residues.

This clone has just one count. The rearrangement uses TRBV19 and TRBJ1-2, with a tentative D call TRBD1 (5 bases). V was pared by 6 bases and J by 5 bases, with 10 bases between. Per germline, CDR1 LNHDA and CDR2 SQIVND (reference sequence). This CDR3 region has 12 residues. Written as DNA, the CDR3 is TGTGCCAGTAGCCCGGGGGTTTATGGCTACACCTTC. Its translation: CASSPGVYGYTF.

The chain couples TRBV7-9 to TRBJ1-2; the D is unclear. Between the trimmed V and J ends, which lost 2 bases and 2 bases, there was a span of 6 bases. CDR3 length: 13 amino acids. CDR1 is SEHNR, CDR2 FQNEAQ, per germline (reference sequence). The CDR3 region has the DNA TGTGCCAGCAGCTTATTACAGAACTATGGCTACACCTTC. It translates to CASSLLQNYGYTF.

The chain uses TRBV29-1 and TRBJ2-3, with a tentative D call TRBD1 (7 bases). The CDR3 length is 16 residues. Trimming cost V 3 bases and J 4 bases, with 20 bases left between them. Looked up from germline, CDR1 is SQVTM and CDR2 is ANQGSEA. The CDR3 DNA is TGCAGCGTTGATTCGGAGTCAGGGGGAGGCGCAGATACGCAGTATTTT. It codes for CSVDSESGGGADTQYF.

This clone came up a few times. CDR3 residues: CASSILVRGTEAFF. The CDR3 DNA follows: TGTGCCAGTAGTATCCTAGTTCGAGGCACTGAAGCTTTCTTT. The rearrangement joins TRBV19 to TRBJ1-1; D is unresolved. The germline V gene has CDR1 LNHDA and CDR2 SQIVND (reference sequence). V gave up 3 bases and J gave up 4 bases, with 12 bases separating them. The CDR3 totals 14 residues.

The V and J genes are TRBV7-3 and TRBJ1-2; 9 bases fit TRBD1. The junction had 7 bases not matched to a gene; V was cut back by 5 bases and J by 3 bases. CDR1 is SGHTA and CDR2 is FQGTGA in the germline V gene. The CDR3 has 15 amino acids. The CDR3 nucleotides are TGTGCCAGCAGCCCCCGGGACAGGGAAGACTATGGCTACACCTTC. It codes for CASSPRDREDYGYTF. The full variable domain, in which reference TRBV7-3 and TRBJ1-2 provide the parts outside the CDR3, is GAGVSQTPSNKVTEKGKYVELRCDPISGHTALYWYRQSLGQGPEFLIYFQGTGAADDSGLPNDRFFAVRPEGSVSTLKIQRTERGDSAVYLCASSPRDREDYGYTFGSGTRLTVV.

V usage is TRBV5-1 and J usage is TRBJ1-1; 7 nucleotides line up with TRBD1. CDR1 is SGHRS and CDR2 is YFSETQ in the germline V gene. The CDR3 runs 16 residues. Trimming removed 1 base from V and 2 bases from J; junction bases left unmatched: 8. CDR3 sequence: CASSLLGGAGNTEAFF. The CDR3 coding sequence is TGCGCCAGCAGCTTGTTAGGGGGCGCAGGCAACACTGAAGCTTTCTTT.

The chain recombines TRBV5-6 with TRBJ2-7, with a tentative D call TRBD1 (5 bases). This CDR3 contains 16 residues. Germline-derived CDR1 and CDR2 are SGHDT and YYEEEE. Trimming shortened V by 4 bases and J by 1 base, and 18 bases separated the two germline ends. CDR3 nucleotide sequence: TGTGCCAGCAGCCAGCTCACAGGTGTCCAGTCCTACGAGCAGTACTTC. Residues: CASSQLTGVQSYEQYF.

This clone is a singleton in its sample. The chain recombines TRBV20-1 with TRBJ2-1; 8 bases align to TRBD2. The J segment lost 6 bases and the V segment lost 3 bases, leaving 13 bases of the junction unmatched. The CDR3 consists of 16 residues. The germline CDR1 and CDR2 sequences are DFQATT and SNEGSKA (reference sequence). The CDR3 DNA reads TGCAGTGCTAGTCGACGGGTCGGGGGGGCGGTCAATGAGCAGTTCTTC. Amino acids: CSASRRVGGAVNEQFF.

The J gene is TRBJ1-5, the V gene TRBV6-5, with TRBD1 identical over 7 bases. The CDR3 is 14 residues long. V shed 5 bases, J shed 4 bases, and the junction held 5 bases outside the gene matches. Germline loops: CDR1 MNHEY, CDR2 SVGAGI. CDR3 residues: CASSRGQLNQPQHF. The CDR3 nucleotides read TGTGCCAGCAGTAGGGGGCAGCTTAATCAGCCCCAGCATTTT.

The V gene is TRBV6-5, the J gene TRBJ1-1, with unresolved D. This CDR3 has 13 amino acids. Trimming shortened V by 4 bases and J by 3 bases, and 9 bases separated the two germline ends. CDR1 MNHEY and CDR2 SVGAGI come from the germline V gene. This chain's CDR3 is CASSFVRDTEAFF. In DNA form, the CDR3 reads TGTGCCAGCAGTTTCGTCCGGGACACTGAAGCTTTCTTT.

The chain carries TRBV7-2 and TRBJ2-6; D gene unclear. Germline loops: CDR1 SGHTA, CDR2 FQGNSA. Trimming took off 1 base at V and 0 bases at J, with 10 bases between the two ends. The CDR3 covers 17 residues. CDR3 DNA sequence: TGTGCCAGCAGCTTAGGACACCGCGTCTCTGGGGCCAACGTCCTGACTTTC. It yields the protein CASSLGHRVSGANVLTF.

This clone was seen only once. The V gene is TRBV3-1 (or the pseudogene TRBV3-2), the J gene TRBJ2-1, with TRBD2 identical over 8 bases. This CDR3 comprises 15 residues. V lost 3 bases to trimming and J lost 2 bases; unmatched junction nucleotides: 3. Per the germline V gene, CDR1 is LGHDT and CDR2 is YNNKEL (reference sequence). The CDR3 coding sequence is TGTGCCAGCAGCCATGTCGGGGGGGCCTACAATGAGCAGTTCTTC. This translates into CASSHVGGAYNEQFF.

The V and J genes are TRBV11-1 and TRBJ1-1; 9 nucleotides match TRBD1. The CDR3 consists of 16 residues. The V gene end was trimmed by 0 bases and the J gene end by 3 bases; junction bases not matched to a gene: 5. Germline CDR1 SGHAT, CDR2 FQDESV (reference sequence). CDR3 sequence: CASSLAPGQGDTEAFF. The CDR3 nucleotides read TGTGCCAGCAGCTTAGCTCCGGGACAGGGAGACACTGAAGCTTTCTTT.

This chain uses TRBV18 with TRBJ2-1, with D possibly TRBD1 on 6 matching bases. Germline V gene lookup returns CDR1 KGHSH and CDR2 LQKENI. There are 16 residues in the CDR3. V was cut by 3 bases and J by 7 bases, with 19 bases left in between. The CDR3 is CASSPQTGWSGNEQFF. CDR3 sequence (DNA): TGTGCCAGCTCACCTCAGACAGGATGGAGTGGGAATGAGCAGTTCTTC.

This clone showed up just once. The V and J genes are TRBV19 and TRBJ1-1; TRBD1 matches at 7 bases. The CDR3 is made up of 13 amino acids. The V and J ends lost 9 bases and 10 bases, in that order; junction bases with no gene match: 14. Germline V CDR1 and CDR2: LNHDA, SQIVND (reference sequence). The CDR3, as DNA: TGTGCCAGCGGATTAGGACAGGCTGCAATAGCTTTCTTT. Translating gives CASGLGQAAIAFF.

This chain links TRBV19 with TRBJ2-7; 12 bases align to TRBD1. With V trimmed by 5 bases and J by 6 bases, 8 bases remained unmatched. The length of the CDR3 is 15 residues. The germline gives CDR1 LNHDA, CDR2 SQIVND (reference sequence). The CDR3 DNA follows: TGTGCCAGTAGTCCTCCGGGACAGGGGGCTCGCGAGCAGTACTTC. It codes for CASSPPGQGAREQYF. Based on the CDR3 plus reference TRBV19 and TRBJ2-7, the full variable domain is DGGITQSPKYLFRKEGQNVTLSCEQNLNHDAMYWYRQDPGQGLRLIYYSQIVNDFQKGDIAEGYSVSREKKESFPLTVTSAQKNPTAFYLCASSPPGQGAREQYFGPGTRLTVT.

This rearrangement joins TRBV9 to TRBJ2-1, with D perhaps TRBD1 (6 bases). V lost 5 bases, J lost 5 bases, and 11 bases lay in between. The CDR3 runs to 13 residues. Germline CDR1 and CDR2: SGDLS and YYNGEE. In DNA, the CDR3 is TGTGCCAGCAGTCCGGACAGTAACAATGAGCAGTTCTTC. It codes for CASSPDSNNEQFF.

The CDR3 protein is CASSLRTLVNTEAFF. CDR3 coding DNA: TGCGCCAGCAGCTTGCGGACATTGGTGAACACTGAAGCTTTCTTT. The chain joins TRBV5-1 to TRBJ1-1; tentatively, D is TRBD1 (5 bases). With 1 base removed from V and 0 bases from J, the gap between germline ends came to 10 bases. Per the germline V gene, CDR1 is SGHRS and CDR2 is YFSETQ. There are 15 residues in the CDR3.

This clone was detected once. This chain links TRBV30 with TRBJ1-1; no definite D call. Germline V gene lookup returns CDR1 GTSNPN and CDR2 SVGIG (reference sequence). The CDR3 extends over 11 amino acids. Trimming shortened V by 1 base and J by 7 bases, and 7 bases separated the two germline ends. CDR3 loop: CAWSAGLEAFF. CDR3 coding DNA: TGTGCCTGGAGTGCGGGTCTTGAAGCTTTCTTT.